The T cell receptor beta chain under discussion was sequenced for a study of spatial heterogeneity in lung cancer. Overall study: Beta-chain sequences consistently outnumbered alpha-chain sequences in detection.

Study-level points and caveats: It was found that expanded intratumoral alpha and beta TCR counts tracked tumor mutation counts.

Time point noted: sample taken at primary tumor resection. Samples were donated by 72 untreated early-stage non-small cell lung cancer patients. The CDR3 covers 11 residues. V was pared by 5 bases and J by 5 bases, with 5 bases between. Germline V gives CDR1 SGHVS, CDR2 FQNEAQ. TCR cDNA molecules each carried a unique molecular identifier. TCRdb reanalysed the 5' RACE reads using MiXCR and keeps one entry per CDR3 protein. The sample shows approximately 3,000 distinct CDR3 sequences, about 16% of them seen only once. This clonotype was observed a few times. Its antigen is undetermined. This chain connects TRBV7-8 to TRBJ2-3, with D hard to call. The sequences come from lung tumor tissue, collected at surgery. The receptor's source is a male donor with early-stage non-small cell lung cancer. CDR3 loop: CASSLRDTQYF. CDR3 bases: TGTGCCAGCAGCCTCAGAGATACGCAGTATTTT.